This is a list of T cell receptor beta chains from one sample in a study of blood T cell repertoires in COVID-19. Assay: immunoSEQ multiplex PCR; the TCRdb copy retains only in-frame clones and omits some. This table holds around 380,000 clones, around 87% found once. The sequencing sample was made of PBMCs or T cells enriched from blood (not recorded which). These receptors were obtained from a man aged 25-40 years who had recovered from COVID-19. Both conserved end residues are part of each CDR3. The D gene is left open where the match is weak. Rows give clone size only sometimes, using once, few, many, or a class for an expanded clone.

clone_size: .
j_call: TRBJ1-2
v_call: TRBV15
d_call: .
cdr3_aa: CATSSGDYGYTF
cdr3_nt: TGTGCCACCAGCAGCGGGGACTATGGCTACACCTTC

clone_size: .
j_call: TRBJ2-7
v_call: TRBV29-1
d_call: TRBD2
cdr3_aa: CSVGMTSGVLSQYF
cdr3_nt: TGCAGCGTTGGAATGACTAGCGGGGTTCTTTCCCAGTACTTC

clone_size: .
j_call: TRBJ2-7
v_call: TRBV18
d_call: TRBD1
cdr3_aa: CASSNLHTRPPGTGNGPYEQYF
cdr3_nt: TGTGCCAGCTCAAACCTCCACACACGTCCTCCCGGGACAGGGAATGGGCCCTACGAGCAGTACTTC

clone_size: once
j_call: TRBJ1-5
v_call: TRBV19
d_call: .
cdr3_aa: CASSTVANQPQHF
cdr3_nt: TGTGCCAGTTCGACAGTGGCCAATCAGCCCCAGCATTTT

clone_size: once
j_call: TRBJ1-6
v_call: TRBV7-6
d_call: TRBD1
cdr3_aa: CASSPQGINSPLHF
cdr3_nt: TGTGCCAGCAGCCCACAGGGGATTAATTCACCCCTCCACTTT

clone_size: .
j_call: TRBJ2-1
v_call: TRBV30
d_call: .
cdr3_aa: CAWRDSPNSYNEQFF
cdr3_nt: TGTGCCTGGAGGGACAGCCCTAACTCTTACAATGAGCAGTTCTTC

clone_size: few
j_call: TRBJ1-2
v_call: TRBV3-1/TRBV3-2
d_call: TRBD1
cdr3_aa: CASTGTGESYTF
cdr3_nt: TGTGCCAGCACCGGGACAGGGGAGAGCTACACCTTC

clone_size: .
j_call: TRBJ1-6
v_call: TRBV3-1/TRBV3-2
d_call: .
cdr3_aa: CASSPPGSGNSPLHF
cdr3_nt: TGTGCCAGCAGCCCTCCCGGGTCGGGGAATTCACCCCTCCACTTT

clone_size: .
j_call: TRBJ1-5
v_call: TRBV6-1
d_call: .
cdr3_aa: CASSVGTSYSNQPQHF
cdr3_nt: TGTGCCAGCAGTGTTGGGACATCGTATAGCAATCAGCCCCAGCATTTT

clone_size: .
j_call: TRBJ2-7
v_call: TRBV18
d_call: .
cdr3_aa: CASSPGRTDYEQYF
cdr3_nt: TGTGCCAGCTCACCAGGCCGGACAGACTACGAGCAGTACTTC

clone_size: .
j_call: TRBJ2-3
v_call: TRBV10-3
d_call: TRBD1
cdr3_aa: CATNGQASTDTQYF
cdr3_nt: TGTGCCACCAACGGACAGGCTAGCACAGATACGCAGTATTTT

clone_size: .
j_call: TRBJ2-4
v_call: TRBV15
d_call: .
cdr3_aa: CATSRGRKNIQYF
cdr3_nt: TGTGCCACCAGCAGAGGCAGGAAAAACATTCAGTACTTC

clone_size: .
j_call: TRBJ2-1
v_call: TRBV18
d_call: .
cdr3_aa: CASSDTSYNEQFF
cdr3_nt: TGTGCCAGCTCAGACACTTCCTACAATGAGCAGTTCTTC

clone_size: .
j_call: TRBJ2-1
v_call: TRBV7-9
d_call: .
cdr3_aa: CASSLAERVNEQFF
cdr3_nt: TGTGCCAGCAGCTTAGCTGAGCGGGTCAATGAGCAGTTCTTC

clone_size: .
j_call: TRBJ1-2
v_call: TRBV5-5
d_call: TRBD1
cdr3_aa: CASSIDRGGWGYTF
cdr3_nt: TGTGCCAGCAGCATAGACAGGGGCGGATGGGGCTACACCTTC

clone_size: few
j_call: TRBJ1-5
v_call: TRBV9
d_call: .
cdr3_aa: CASSVGGIENQPQHF
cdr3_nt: TGTGCCAGCAGCGTGGGGGGAATAGAAAATCAGCCCCAGCATTTT

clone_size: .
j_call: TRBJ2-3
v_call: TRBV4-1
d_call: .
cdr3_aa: CASSQGSADTQYF
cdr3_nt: TGCGCCAGCAGCCAAGGTTCGGCAGATACGCAGTATTTT

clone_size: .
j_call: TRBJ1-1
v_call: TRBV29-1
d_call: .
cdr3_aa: CSVQGQSTEAFF
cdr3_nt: TGCAGCGTTCAGGGACAATCCACTGAAGCTTTCTTT

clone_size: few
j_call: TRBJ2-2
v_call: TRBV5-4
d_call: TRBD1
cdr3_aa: CASSFQGANTGELFF
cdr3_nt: TGTGCCAGCAGCTTTCAGGGGGCGAATACCGGGGAGCTGTTTTTT

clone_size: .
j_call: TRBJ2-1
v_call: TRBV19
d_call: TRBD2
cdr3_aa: CASSIPTSGAYNEQFF
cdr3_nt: TGTGCCAGTAGTATCCCCACTAGCGGGGCTTACAATGAGCAGTTCTTC

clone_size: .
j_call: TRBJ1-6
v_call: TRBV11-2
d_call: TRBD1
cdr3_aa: CASSLEQGWSSPLHF
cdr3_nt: TGTGCCAGCAGCTTAGAACAGGGGTGGAGTTCACCCCTCCACTTT

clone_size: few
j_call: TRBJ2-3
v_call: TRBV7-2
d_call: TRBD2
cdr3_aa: CASRKGTSADTQYF
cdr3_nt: TGTGCCAGCAGGAAAGGGACTAGCGCAGATACGCAGTATTTT

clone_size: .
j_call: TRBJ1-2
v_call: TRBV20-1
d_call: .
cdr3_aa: CSARSYGYTF
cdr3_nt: TGCAGTGCCCGTTCCTATGGCTACACCTTC

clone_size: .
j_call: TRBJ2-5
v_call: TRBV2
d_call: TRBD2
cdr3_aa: CASAGDQETQYF
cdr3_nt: TGTGCCAGCGCGGGGGACCAAGAGACCCAGTACTTC

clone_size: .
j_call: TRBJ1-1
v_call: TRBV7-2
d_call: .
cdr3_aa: CASSNRAIGSWNTEAFF
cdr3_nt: TGTGCCAGCAGCAACAGGGCCATAGGCTCCTGGAACACTGAAGCTTTCTTT

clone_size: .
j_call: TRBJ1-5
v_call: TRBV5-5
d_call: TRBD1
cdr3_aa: CASRWEQGTQPQHF
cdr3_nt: TGTGCCAGCCGGTGGGAACAGGGGACACAGCCCCAGCATTTT

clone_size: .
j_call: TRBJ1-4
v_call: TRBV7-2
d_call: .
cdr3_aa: CASSLGQSEKLFF
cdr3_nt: TGTGCCAGCAGCTTAGGTCAATCCGAGAAACTGTTTTTT

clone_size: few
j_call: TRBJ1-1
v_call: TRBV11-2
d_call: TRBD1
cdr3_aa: CASSWTGNTEAFF
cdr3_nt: TGTGCCAGCAGCTGGACAGGGAACACTGAAGCTTTCTTT

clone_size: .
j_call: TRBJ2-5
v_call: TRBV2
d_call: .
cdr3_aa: CASRPGQSQETQYF
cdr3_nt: TGTGCCAGCAGGCCAGGACAGAGCCAAGAGACCCAGTACTTC

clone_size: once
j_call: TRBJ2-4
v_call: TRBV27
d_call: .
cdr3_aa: CASSLAGAKNIQYF
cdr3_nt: TGTGCCAGCAGTTTAGCAGGAGCCAAAAACATTCAGTACTTC

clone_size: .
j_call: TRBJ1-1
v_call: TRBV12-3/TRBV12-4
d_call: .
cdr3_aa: CASSLRSEAFF
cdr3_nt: TGTGCCAGCAGTCTGAGGTCTGAAGCTTTCTTT

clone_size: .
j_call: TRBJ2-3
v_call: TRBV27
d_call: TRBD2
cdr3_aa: CASSFPPGGRTDTQYF
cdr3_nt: TGTGCCAGCAGTTTTCCCCCGGGGGGAAGGACAGATACGCAGTATTTT

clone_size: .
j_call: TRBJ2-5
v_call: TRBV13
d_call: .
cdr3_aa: CASSPRGRETQYF
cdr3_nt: TGTGCCAGCAGCCCCCGGGGGAGAGAGACCCAGTACTTC

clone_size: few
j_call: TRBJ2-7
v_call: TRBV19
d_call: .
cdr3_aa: CASSYVDSGEQYF
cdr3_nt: TGTGCCAGTAGTTATGTGGACAGTGGAGAGCAGTACTTC

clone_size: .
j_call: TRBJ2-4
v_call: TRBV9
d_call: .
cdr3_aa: CASSTQTSLAKNIQYF
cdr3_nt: TGTGCCAGCAGCACCCAGACAAGCCTAGCCAAAAACATTCAGTACTTC

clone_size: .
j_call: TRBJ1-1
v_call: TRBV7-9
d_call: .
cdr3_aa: CASSSASGYSTEAFF
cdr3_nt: TGTGCCAGCAGCTCTGCCTCAGGGTATTCGACTGAAGCTTTCTTT

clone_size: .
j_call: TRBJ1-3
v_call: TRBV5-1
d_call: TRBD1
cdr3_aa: CASSLGQGGNTIYF
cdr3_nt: TGCGCCAGCAGCTTGGGACAGGGGGGAAACACCATATATTTT

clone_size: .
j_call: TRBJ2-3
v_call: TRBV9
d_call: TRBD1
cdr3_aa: CASSVGTGGFTDTQYF
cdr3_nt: TGTGCCAGCAGCGTGGGGACAGGAGGGTTCACAGATACGCAGTATTTT

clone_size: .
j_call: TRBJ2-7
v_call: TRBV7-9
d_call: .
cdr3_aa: CASSLGGAEQYF
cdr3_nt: TGTGCCAGCAGCTTAGGCGGGGCCGAGCAGTACTTC

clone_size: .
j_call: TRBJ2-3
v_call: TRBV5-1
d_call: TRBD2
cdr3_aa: CASSSDPSGSDTDTQYF
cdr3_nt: TGCGCCAGCAGCTCGGACCCTAGCGGGTCCGACACAGATACGCAGTATTTT

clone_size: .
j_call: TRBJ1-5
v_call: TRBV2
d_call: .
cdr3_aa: CASSANSNQPQHF
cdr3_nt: TGTGCCAGCAGTGCAAATAGTAATCAGCCCCAGCATTTT

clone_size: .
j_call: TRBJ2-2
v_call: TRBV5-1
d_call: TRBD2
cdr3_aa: CASSLAAGGDTGELFF
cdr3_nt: TGCGCCAGCAGCTTGGCAGCGGGGGGAGACACCGGGGAGCTGTTTTTT

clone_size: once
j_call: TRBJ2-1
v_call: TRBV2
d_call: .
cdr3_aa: CASRLVTNEQFF
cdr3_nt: TGTGCCAGCAGACTAGTTACCAATGAGCAGTTCTTC

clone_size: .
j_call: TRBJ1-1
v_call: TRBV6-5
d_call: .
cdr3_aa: CASSYSGSMNTEAFF
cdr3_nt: TGTGCCAGCAGTTACTCGGGGAGCATGAACACTGAAGCTTTCTTT

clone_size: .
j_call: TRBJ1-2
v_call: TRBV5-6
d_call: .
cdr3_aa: CASSLFQGYTF
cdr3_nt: TGTGCCAGCAGCTTGTTTCAGGGCTACACCTTC

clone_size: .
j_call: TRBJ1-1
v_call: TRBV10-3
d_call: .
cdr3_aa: CAISDTWQGNTEAFF
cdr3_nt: TGTGCCATCAGTGATACCTGGCAGGGGAATACTGAAGCTTTCTTT

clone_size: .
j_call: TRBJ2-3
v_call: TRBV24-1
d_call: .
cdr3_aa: CATSDAKDITTDTQYF
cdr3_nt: TGTGCCACCAGTGATGCGAAAGATATTACCACAGATACGCAGTATTTT

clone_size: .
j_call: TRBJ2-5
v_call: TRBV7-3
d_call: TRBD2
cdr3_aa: CASSLPSGIRETQYF
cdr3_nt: TGTGCCAGCAGCTTACCTAGCGGCATTAGGGAGACCCAGTACTTC

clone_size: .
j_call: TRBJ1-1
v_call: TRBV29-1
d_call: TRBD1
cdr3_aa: CSVDGQGGVNTEAFF
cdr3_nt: TGCAGCGTTGACGGACAGGGGGGGGTGAACACTGAAGCTTTCTTT

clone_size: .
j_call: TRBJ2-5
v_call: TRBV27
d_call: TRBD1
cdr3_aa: CASSTDRVDRETQYF
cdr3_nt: TGTGCCAGCAGCACCGACAGGGTCGATCGGGAGACCCAGTACTTC

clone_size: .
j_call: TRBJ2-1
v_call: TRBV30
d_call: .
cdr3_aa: CAWGTDGNEQFF
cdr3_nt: TGTGCCTGGGGAACAGACGGCAATGAGCAGTTCTTC

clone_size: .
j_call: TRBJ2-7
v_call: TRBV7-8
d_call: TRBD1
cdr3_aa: CASSLRTGGTYEQYF
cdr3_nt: TGTGCCAGCAGCTTACGGACAGGGGGAACCTACGAGCAGTACTTC

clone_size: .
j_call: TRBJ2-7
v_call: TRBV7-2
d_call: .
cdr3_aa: CASSLEQGHEQYF
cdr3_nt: TGTGCCAGCAGCTTAGAACAGGGCCACGAGCAGTACTTC

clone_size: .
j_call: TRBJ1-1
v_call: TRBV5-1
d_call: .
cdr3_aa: CASSLALGVATEAFF
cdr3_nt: TGCGCCAGCAGCTTGGCCTTAGGGGTGGCCACTGAAGCTTTCTTT

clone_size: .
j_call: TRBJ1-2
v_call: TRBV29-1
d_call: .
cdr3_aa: CSVVDSQSNYGYTF
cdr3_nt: TGCAGCGTGGTGGACTCCCAGTCTAACTATGGCTACACCTTC

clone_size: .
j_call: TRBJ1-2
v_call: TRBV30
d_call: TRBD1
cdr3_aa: CAWSRQGVGYGYTF
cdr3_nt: TGTGCCTGGAGTCGACAGGGGGTAGGCTATGGCTACACCTTC

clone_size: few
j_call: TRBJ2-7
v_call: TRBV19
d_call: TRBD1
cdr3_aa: CASSRGQAAYEQYF
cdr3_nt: TGTGCCAGTAGTAGGGGACAGGCCGCCTACGAGCAGTACTTC